This TCR beta chain came from a study of T cell repertoires in cytomegalovirus infection. Study at large: Matching HLA type and CMV infection were both indicated by public TCR beta signatures.

From the reads, TCRdb called clonotypes with MiXCR, one entry per CDR3 protein. This sample has 200,000 to 300,000 distinct CDR3 sequences, with less than 9.5% found just once. Trimming removed 5 bases from V and 14 bases from J; junction bases left unmatched: 14. The CDR3 is 13 residues long. Study results and limitations: Accumulated public TCR beta family frequency recognized individuals carrying CMV together with the relevant HLA. HLA-C-restricted CMV clonotypes gave the most frequent clonotype in two of eight donors.

A word on this clonotype: The target antigen is unknown.

This sequence joins TRBV12-3 or TRBV12-4 and TRBJ1-2, with TRBD1 matching 7 bases. Sequenced material: PBMCs. The origin of this receptor is a human donor in good health (CMV status not recorded). Some clones in this sample may be carry-over from other donors' samples. The CDR3: CASSPTGRGQVTF. The CDR3, as DNA: TGTGCCAGCAGTCCTACAGGAAGGGGGCAGGTAACCTTC.